This T cell receptor (beta chain) was identified in a study of blood T cell repertoires in COVID-19. Study details: Sites across the United States, Italy and Spain contributed samples from acute and convalescent COVID-19. In each case, the material was cDNA or gDNA derived from T cells, B-cell-depleted T cells, or PBMCs.

Assay: immunoSEQ multiplex PCR; the TCRdb copy retains only in-frame clones and omits some. The data contain about 130,000 clones, roughly four fifths of them seen just once; the ten biggest clones take up approximately 17%. CDR3 length: 17 residues. Germline V gene lookup returns CDR1 LGHNA and CDR2 YSLEER. V was cut by 2 bases and J by 0 bases, with 14 bases left in between. The chain combines TRBV4-3 with TRBJ1-5, with D unclear. The source of this sequence is a man aged 30-40 years with COVID-19, enrolled during active disease. Sequencing was carried out using peripheral blood. CDR3 loop: CASSQSAVPASNQPQHF. The CDR3 DNA sequence: TGCGCCAGCAGCCAATCGGCGGTGCCCGCTAGCAATCAGCCCCAGCATTTT.